A single sample gave rise to the 26 T cell receptor beta chains below, sequenced in a study of control samples from healthy donors and cancer patients. Libraries were prepared by immunoSEQ multiplex PCR; TCRdb keeps only in-frame clonotypes and omits some of them. The table records about 80,000 clones, 90% to 95% of them present only once. The specimen was blood. These receptors were taken from a man aged 50-60 years in good health.

The chain combines TRBV7-2 with TRBJ1-3; D unclear. V was cut by 1 base and J by 2 bases, with 9 bases left in between. The CDR3 has 15 residues. CDR1 and CDR2 (germline): SGHTA, FQGNSA. CDR3 amino acids: CASSLGANAGNTIYF. CDR3 bases: TGTGCCAGCAGCTTAGGGGCCAATGCTGGAAACACCATATATTTT.

The chain carries TRBV30 and TRBJ1-1, with D possibly matching TRBD1 (5 bases). With 6 bases removed from V and 0 bases from J, the gap between germline ends came to 14 bases. CDR1 and CDR2 (germline): GTSNPN, SVGIG (reference sequence). The CDR3 is 14 residues long. CDR3 residues: CACGRQGLNTEAFF. DNA for the CDR3: TGTGCCTGCGGCCGCCAGGGACTGAACACTGAAGCTTTCTTT.

CDR3 bases: TGTGCCAGCGGGGGACAGGGCGGTGAGCAGTTCTTC. Translation: CASGGQGGEQFF. The chain carries TRBV6-4 and TRBJ2-1, with TRBD1 identical over 9 bases. This CDR3 has 12 residues. Germline assignment: CDR1 MRHNA and CDR2 SNTAGT. The trim removed 8 bases at V and 9 bases at J, leaving 5 bases unmatched.

The V and J genes are TRBV3-1 (or the pseudogene TRBV3-2) and TRBJ1-2, with a tentative D call TRBD1 (6 bases). CDR1 is LGHDT, CDR2 YNNKEL, per germline (reference sequence). The CDR3 runs 13 residues. Trimming removed 4 bases at V and 4 bases at J, with 10 bases between. For the CDR3, the DNA is TGTGCCAGCAGCCGGGGGGGCGGCTATGGCTACACCTTC. This sequence encodes CASSRGGGYGYTF.

The DNA of the CDR3 is TGTGCCAGCAGCTTAGATGTCTCGGGCGATCAGCCCCAGCATTTT. This sequence encodes CASSLDVSGDQPQHF. J is TRBJ1-5 and V is TRBV7-2; D is unresolved. Per germline, CDR1 SGHTA and CDR2 FQGNSA. CDR3 size: 15 residues. Deletions cut 1 base from V and 5 bases from J, with 12 bases between. Full variable domain (missing parts from reference TRBV7-2 and TRBJ1-5): GAGVSQSPSNKVTEKGKDVELRCDPISGHTALYWYRQSLGQGLEFLIYFQGNSAPDKSGLPSDRFSAERTGGSVSTLTIQRTQQEDSAVYLCASSLDVSGDQPQHFGDGTRLSIL.

The rearrangement joins TRBV19 to TRBJ2-7; D is unclear. The V end lost 3 bases, the J end lost 6 bases, and 12 bases lay between the germline ends. The CDR3 runs 13 residues. Germline V CDR1 and CDR2: LNHDA, SQIVND (reference sequence). CDR3 sequence (DNA): TGTGCCAGTAGTATCTCAGATCAGAGCGAGCAGTACTTC. Protein product: CASSISDQSEQYF.

The chain combines TRBV7-9 with TRBJ1-4; D unclear. Trimming left V 4 bases short and J 0 bases short, with 3 bases between. The CDR3 sequence is 13 residues long. Germline assignment: CDR1 SEHNR and CDR2 FQNEAQ (reference sequence). CDR3 in amino acids: CASSSTTNEKLFF. CDR3 bases: TGTGCCAGCAGCTCCACAACTAATGAAAAACTGTTTTTT.

This clone was observed once. The chain is built from TRBV15 and TRBJ1-1, with 7 bases aligning to TRBD1. This CDR3 has 14 residues. With V trimmed by 3 bases and J by 3 bases, 4 bases remained unmatched. CDR1 LNHNV and CDR2 YYDKDF come from the germline V gene (reference sequence). The CDR3 sequence is CATSSDQGDTEAFF. CDR3 DNA: TGTGCCACCAGCAGTGATCAGGGGGACACTGAAGCTTTCTTT.

V gene TRBV30 combines with J gene TRBJ1-1; the D is unclear. The CDR3 is 12 residues long. The germline V gene has CDR1 GTSNPN and CDR2 SVGIG (reference sequence). The ends were cut back, 3 bases at V and 5 bases at J, with 10 bases in the middle. The CDR3 DNA reads TGTGCCTGGAGCGCCAAAGGGACTGAAGCTTTCTTT. This codes for CAWSAKGTEAFF.

The chain recombines TRBV2 with TRBJ1-4; D is unresolved. Looked up from germline, CDR1 is SNHLY and CDR2 is FYNNEI. The CDR3 runs to 14 residues. The V end lost 10 bases, the J end lost 8 bases, and 20 bases lay between the germline ends. DNA of the CDR3: TGTGCCACCTACGACCCCGAGACGTACGAAAAACTGTTTTTT. Amino acid sequence: CATYDPETYEKLFF.

The chain is built from TRBV6-5 and TRBJ1-1, with a weak D call TRBD1 (5 bases). V gave up 2 bases and J gave up 0 bases, with 7 bases separating them. The germline CDR1 and CDR2 sequences are MNHEY and SVGAGI. CDR3 length equals 14 residues. The CDR3 DNA is TGTGCCAGCAGTTACGGGACGGTGAACACTGAAGCTTTCTTT. Translating it yields CASSYGTVNTEAFF.

V and J are TRBV3-1 (or the pseudogene TRBV3-2) and TRBJ1-1; TRBD1 is a possible D gene (6 bases). CDR1 and CDR2 from the germline V gene are LGHDT and YNNKEL (reference sequence). CDR3 length equals 14 residues. V shed 7 bases and J shed 1 base, with 13 bases lying between them. The CDR3 bases are TGTGCCAGCACGTCCGGGACAAGGAACACTGAAGCTTTCTTT. Residues: CASTSGTRNTEAFF.

The J gene is TRBJ2-5, the V gene TRBV19, with D perhaps TRBD2 (6 bases). V shed 4 bases and J shed 5 bases, with 11 bases lying between them. The CDR3 loop spans 13 amino acids. The V gene's germline CDR1 is LNHDA and CDR2 SQIVND (reference sequence). The CDR3 is CASSRVGRETQYF. CDR3 in DNA: TGTGCCAGTAGTAGGGTGGGGAGGGAGACCCAGTACTTC. The complete variable domain, with remaining parts taken from reference TRBV19 and TRBJ2-5, reads DGGITQSPKYLFRKEGQNVTLSCEQNLNHDAMYWYRQDPGQGLRLIYYSQIVNDFQKGDIAEGYSVSREKKESFPLTVTSAQKNPTAFYLCASSRVGRETQYFGPGTRLLVL.

This clone came up once. The genes are TRBV29-1 and TRBJ2-4; TRBD1 might be the D (8 bases). The CDR3 length is 12 residues. Per germline, CDR1 SQVTM and CDR2 ANQGSEA. Deletions cut 5 bases from V and 8 bases from J, with 13 bases between. Here the CDR3 DNA reads TGCAGCGTTCAGGGGGCGGGGGACATTCAGTACTTC. This codes for CSVQGAGDIQYF.

The CDR3 here is CASSLARGGEKLFF. DNA of the CDR3: TGTGCCAGCAGCTTAGCGCGGGGGGGCGAAAAACTGTTTTTT. The chain joins TRBV7-4 to TRBJ1-4; perhaps TRBD1 as D (6 bases). The length of the CDR3 is 14 residues. Germline V CDR1 and CDR2: SGHVT, SQSDAQ. V was clipped by 0 bases and J by 8 bases, with 10 bases between them.

CDR3: CASGLHEAFF. The CDR3 DNA follows: TGTGCTAGTGGTTTGCATGAAGCTTTCTTT. The V gene is TRBV12-5, the J gene TRBJ1-1, with D uncertain. The V gene lost 2 bases and the J gene lost 7 bases, with 2 bases spanning the gap. This CDR3 is built from 10 residues. Germline V CDR1 and CDR2: LGHNT, FRNRAP.

The CDR3 region has the DNA TGTGCCAGCAGCTTAGCGCCCAACAAGCCAGCTGAAGCTTTCTTT. Translating it yields CASSLAPNKPAEAFF. This sequence joins TRBV7-9 and TRBJ1-1; the D is unclear. Germline assignment: CDR1 SEHNR and CDR2 FQNEAQ (reference sequence). V lost 0 bases and J 6 bases, leaving 14 bases between the germline ends. The CDR3 spans 15 residues.

This rearrangement joins TRBV5-6 to TRBJ1-6, with D tentatively TRBD1 (5 bases). The CDR3 length is 16 residues. Trimming removed 0 bases at V and 3 bases at J, with 10 bases between. CDR1 is SGHDT and CDR2 is YYEEEE in the germline V gene. The CDR3 sequence: CASSLVGASYNSPLHF. The CDR3, as DNA: TGTGCCAGCAGCTTGGTAGGGGCCAGCTATAATTCACCCCTCCACTTT. The whole variable domain, remainder taken from reference TRBV5-6 and TRBJ1-6, is DAGVTQSPTHLIKTRGQQVTLRCSPKSGHDTVSWYQQALGQGPQFIFQYYEEEERQRGNFPDRFSGHQFPNYSSELNVNALLLGDSALYLCASSLVGASYNSPLHFGNGTRLTVT.

The chain uses TRBV5-4 and TRBJ1-2; 9 bases fit TRBD1. V lost 4 bases, J lost 7 bases, and 2 bases stayed unmatched. The V gene's germline CDR1 is SGHNT and CDR2 YYREEE (reference sequence). The CDR3 is made up of 12 amino acids. CDR3: CASSPTGGGYTF. The CDR3 DNA follows: TGTGCCAGCAGCCCGACAGGGGGTGGCTACACCTTC.

This chain uses TRBV24-1 with TRBJ1-4, with a possible D match to TRBD1 (5 bases). The CDR3 is 14 residues long. CDR1 and CDR2 (germline): KGHDR, SFDVKD. Deletions cut 7 bases from V and 10 bases from J, with 18 bases between. CDR3 sequence reads: CATSSSRERGKLFF. CDR3 sequence (DNA): TGTGCCACCAGCTCCTCCAGGGAAAGGGGAAAACTGTTTTTT.

The chain recombines TRBV6-2 or TRBV6-3 with TRBJ2-1; 8 nucleotides agree with TRBD2. Trimming at V came to 6 bases and at J to 8 bases, leaving 12 bases not matched to a gene. There are 15 residues in the CDR3. Germline CDR1 is MNHEY and CDR2 is SVGEGT. In nucleotides, the CDR3 is TGTGCCAGCAGCCGAGGGACTAGGATAGCGGATGAGCAGTTCTTC. Translating gives CASSRGTRIADEQFF.

This chain uses TRBV19 with TRBJ2-6, with 11 bases that match TRBD1. The trim removed 6 bases at V and 1 base at J, leaving 11 bases unmatched. This CDR3 spans 19 amino acids. Germline V gene data show CDR1 as LNHDA and CDR2 as SQIVND (reference sequence). CDR3 coding DNA: TGTGCCAGTAGATTCGCGCCCGGACAGGGGGCATCTGGGGCCAACGTCCTGACTTTC. Translating it yields CASRFAPGQGASGANVLTF.

The J gene is TRBJ2-1, the V gene TRBV9, with 9 bases identical to TRBD2. This CDR3 region has 14 residues. In germline, CDR1 is SGDLS, CDR2 YYNGEE. The junction had 1 base not matched to a gene; V was cut back by 2 bases and J by 4 bases. The CDR3 sequence: CASSVTSGYNEQFF. CDR3 coding DNA: TGTGCCAGCAGCGTGACTAGCGGATACAATGAGCAGTTCTTC.

This rearrangement joins TRBV19 to TRBJ1-5, with a possible D match to TRBD1 (6 bases). Trimming removed 2 bases from V and 4 bases from J, with 15 bases in between. The CDR3 runs 16 residues. CDR1 is LNHDA and CDR2 is SQIVND in the germline V gene (reference sequence). The CDR3 protein is CASSIYEDRINQPQHF. CDR3 bases: TGTGCCAGTAGTATATATGAAGACAGGATTAATCAGCCCCAGCATTTT.

This chain links TRBV10-3 with TRBJ2-1, with a possible D match to TRBD2 (6 bases). Germline CDR1 is ENHRY and CDR2 is SYGVKD. The CDR3 extends over 13 amino acids. V was clipped by 3 bases and J by 5 bases, with 8 bases between them. The CDR3 coding sequence is TGTGCCATCAGTGACACGGGGGACAATGAGCAGTTCTTC. This encodes CAISDTGDNEQFF.

The V gene is TRBV24-1, the J gene TRBJ1-4; TRBD1 agrees at 9 bases. V shed 5 bases, J shed 7 bases, and the junction held 7 bases outside the gene matches. Germline CDR1 reads KGHDR; CDR2 reads SFDVKD. This CDR3 comprises 15 residues. CDR3 in amino acids: CATSGPTGGLEKLFF. CDR3 coding DNA: TGTGCCACCAGTGGACCTACAGGGGGCCTTGAAAAACTGTTTTTT.